The 6 T cell receptor beta chains given below trace back to one sample, sequenced in a study of T cells in Graves' hyperthyroidism and ophthalmopathy. RNA transcripts provided the source from which TCR beta CDR3 regions were amplified. First-round RT-PCR of the TCR CDR3 relied on the HTBI primer set. TCRdb re-called the multiplex PCR reads through MiXCR, storing one row per CDR3 protein. This table has hundreds of thousands of distinct CDR3 sequences, about 17% appearing once. The source material was blood. The receptors stem from a woman in her 30s with Graves' hyperthyroidism.

This clonotype was observed many times. This chain connects TRBV28 to TRBJ2-1, with 9 nucleotides matching TRBD2. The CDR3 has 13 amino acids. Germline V lookup: CDR1 MDHEN, CDR2 SYDVKM. Trimming removed 8 bases from V and 10 bases from J; junction bases left unmatched: 9. DNA of the CDR3: TGTGCCAGCGGGCGGGAGGGAGTCGACGAGCAGTTCTTC. Amino acid sequence: CASGREGVDEQFF.

This clonotype showed up many times. V gene TRBV2 combines with J gene TRBJ2-1, with D perhaps TRBD1 or TRBD2 (7 bases each). This CDR3 region has 15 residues. Germline V gene sequence: CDR1 SNHLY, CDR2 FYNNEI. The germline V and J ends were trimmed by 4 bases and 9 bases, with 19 bases remaining between them. The CDR3 sequence: CASSARWEGAAEQFF. The CDR3, as DNA: TGTGCCAGCAGTGCAAGGTGGGAGGGGGCGGCTGAGCAGTTCTTC.

The V call is TRBV7-9, the J call TRBJ2-4; the match to TRBD1 covers 9 bases. V lost 5 bases, J lost 2 bases, and 7 bases stayed unmatched. Germline V gene lookup returns CDR1 SEHNR and CDR2 FQNEAQ (reference sequence). The CDR3 is 16 amino acids. In DNA form, the CDR3 reads TGTGCCAGCAGCCGAGACAGGGGGTTTTCCAAAAACATTCAGTACTTC. Its protein is CASSRDRGFSKNIQYF.

V and J are TRBV7-9 and TRBJ2-1, with no clear D. Germline CDR1 and CDR2: SEHNR and FQNEAQ (reference sequence). Between the trimmed V and J ends, which lost 1 base and 16 bases, there was a span of 11 bases. The CDR3 is made up of 11 amino acids. CDR3 sequence: CASSLEIVQFF. CDR3 bases: TGTGCCAGCAGCTTAGAAATTGTGCAATTCTTC.

The chain recombines TRBV6-2 or TRBV6-3 with TRBJ2-2, with D perhaps given as TRBD1 or TRBD2 (5 bases each). Trimming cost V 2 bases and J 10 bases, with 8 bases left between them. This CDR3 is built from 12 residues. Germline CDR1 and CDR2: MNHEY and SVGEGT. CDR3 sequence reads: CASSYRGEELFF. CDR3 DNA sequence: TGTGCCAGCAGTTACAGGGGAGAGGAGCTGTTTTTT.

The table lists this clonotype with many counts. The rearrangement uses TRBV28 and TRBJ2-7; 10 bases are shared with TRBD2. The ends lost 7 bases at V and 3 bases at J; junction bases unmatched: 3. CDR1 and CDR2 from the germline V gene are MDHEN and SYDVKM. The CDR3 totals 13 residues. The CDR3 spells CASTRTSGYEQYF. DNA of the CDR3: TGTGCCAGCACCAGGACTAGCGGCTACGAGCAGTACTTC.